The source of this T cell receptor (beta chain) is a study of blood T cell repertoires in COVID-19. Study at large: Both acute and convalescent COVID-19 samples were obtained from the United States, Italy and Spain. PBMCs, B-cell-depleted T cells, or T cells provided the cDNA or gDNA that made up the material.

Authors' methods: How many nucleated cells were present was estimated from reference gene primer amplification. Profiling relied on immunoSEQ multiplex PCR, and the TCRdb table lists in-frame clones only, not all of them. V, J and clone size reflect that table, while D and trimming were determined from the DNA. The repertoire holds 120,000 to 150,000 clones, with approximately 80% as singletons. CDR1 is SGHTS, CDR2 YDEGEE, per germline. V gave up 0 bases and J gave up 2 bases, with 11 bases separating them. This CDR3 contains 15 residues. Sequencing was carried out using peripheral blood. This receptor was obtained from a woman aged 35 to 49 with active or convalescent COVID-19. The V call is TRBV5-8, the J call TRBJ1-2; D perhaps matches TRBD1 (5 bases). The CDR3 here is CASSLGGLGNYGYTF. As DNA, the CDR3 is TGTGCCAGCAGCTTGGGGGGACTAGGAAACTATGGCTACACCTTC.